The rows below give T cell receptor beta chains drawn from one sample of a study of T-cell memory formation after mild COVID-19. Each CDR3 protein gets one entry after TCRdb re-called the 5' RACE reads with MiXCR. The sample consists of more than 350,000 distinct CDR3 sequences, roughly 21% of them appearing once. The sample consisted of PBMCs or a T cell subset sorted from them (not recorded which). These receptors originate from an adult woman who had mild COVID-19 (a few samples of this study predate the infection). Cell type and time point are not known. Both conserved end residues are part of each CDR3. The D gene is left open where the match is weak. Expanded clones get a size class; other rows say once, few or many, or leave the size out.

v_gene	d_gene	j_gene	abundance	CDR3nt	CDR3aa
TRBV12-3/TRBV12-4	NA	TRBJ1-1	few	TGTGCCAGCAGTTTGGGGCGGCAGGGTCTCTATATGAACACTGAAGCTTTCTTT	CASSLGRQGLYMNTEAFF
TRBV7-9	TRBD1	TRBJ2-5	NA	TGTGCCAGCAGCTCTGACAGGGGAGGAGAGACCCAGTACTTC	CASSSDRGGETQYF
TRBV3-1	NA	TRBJ2-3	NA	TGTGCCAGCAGCCCCCGGGGAGGGGGGGGAGATACGCAGTATTTT	CASSPRGGGGDTQYF
TRBV30	NA	TRBJ1-2	NA	TGTGCCTGCCTTCGATCCCTACAAGCTAACTATGGCTACACCTTC	CACLRSLQANYGYTF
TRBV7-9	NA	TRBJ1-1	few	TGTGCCAGCAGCCGAGGGACACTGAACACTGAAGCTTTCTTT	CASSRGTLNTEAFF
TRBV20-1	NA	TRBJ2-7	once	TGCAGTGCCGTGGGGGGCCAGGGGAAACTCTACGAGCAGTACTTC	CSAVGGQGKLYEQYF
TRBV3-1	TRBD1	TRBJ2-1	few	TGTGCCAGCAGCCAAGCCGACAGGGGATGGGGCAATGAGCAGTTCTTC	CASSQADRGWGNEQFF
TRBV6-2/TRBV6-3	NA	TRBJ1-1	NA	TGTGCCAGCAGGTCTGGGGGATTGGCTGAAGCTTTCTTT	CASRSGGLAEAFF
TRBV18	TRBD1	TRBJ1-2	NA	TGTGCCAGCTCACCAACCGTCGTGACAGGGGGAGAGGGCTACACCTTC	CASSPTVVTGGEGYTF
TRBV15	TRBD1	TRBJ2-7	NA	TGTGCCACCAGTCCCGGGACAGGGGTTATGGAGCAGTACTTC	CATSPGTGVMEQYF
TRBV11-2	NA	TRBJ1-1	few	TGTGCCAGCAGCCCTAATCGGGGTCTAGGAACTTTCTTT	CASSPNRGLGTFF
TRBV7-3	TRBD2	TRBJ2-3	few	TGTGCCAGCAGCCCACGGGGACTAGCGGTCACAGATACGCAGTATTTT	CASSPRGLAVTDTQYF
TRBV7-2	NA	TRBJ2-3	NA	TGTGCCAGCAGCTTAGGAAAATTCGACTGGACTAGCACAGATACGCAGTATTTT	CASSLGKFDWTSTDTQYF
TRBV7-9	TRBD2	TRBJ2-7	few	TGTGCCAGCAGCTTAGCGGGAGGGTATGACTTC	CASSLAGGYDF
TRBV3-1	NA	TRBJ2-1	NA	TGTGCCAGCACCTCCTCAACGGGGGCTGAGCAGTTCTTC	CASTSSTGAEQFF
TRBV9	TRBD2	TRBJ2-7	NA	TGTGCCAGCAGCGTAGGGGGACTAGCTCGAGAGCAGTACTTC	CASSVGGLAREQYF
TRBV7-9	TRBD1	TRBJ1-2	NA	TGTGCCAGCAGCACCGAAAGGACAGGGGAGGCATCTGGCTACACCTTC	CASSTERTGEASGYTF
TRBV7-2	TRBD2	TRBJ2-7	NA	TGTGCCAGCAGCCCCAACGGACTAGCGGGGGCCTACGAGCAGTACTTC	CASSPNGLAGAYEQYF
TRBV24-1	NA	TRBJ2-6	NA	TGTGCCACCAGTGATTTGGACTCTGGGGCCAACGTCCTGACTTTC	CATSDLDSGANVLTF
TRBV18	NA	TRBJ2-6	NA	TGTGCCAGCTCACGCAACTCTAATGCTGGGGCCAACGTCCTGACTTTC	CASSRNSNAGANVLTF
TRBV20-1	TRBD1	TRBJ1-2	few	TGCAGTGCTAGAAGGAACAGGGGACTAGGGGGCTACACCTTC	CSARRNRGLGGYTF
TRBV7-9	NA	TRBJ2-1	few	TGTGCCAGCAGCTTCGGGGCTAGTTCCAATGAGCAGTTCTTC	CASSFGASSNEQFF